The sequence of this T cell receptor (beta chain) was determined in a study of vaccination and CD4 T cells after COVID-19. Treatment reported: approximately nine-day PBMC culture with coronavirus spike peptide pools or control peptides (ViraFEST assay). Findings and limits, study-wide: Post-vaccination, and not before, a median approximately 85% of reactive clones appeared in convalescent patients.

Comment on this clonotype: Antigen unknown.

Trimming removed 0 bases from V and 7 bases from J, with 10 bases in between. CDR3 length equals 15 residues. Germline CDR1 and CDR2: LNHNV and YYDKDF (reference sequence). Cultured CD4+ T-cell DNA underwent Oncomine TCR Beta short-read sequencing. Each CDR3 protein gets one entry after TCRdb re-called the PCR reads with MiXCR. The data hold 20,000 to 25,000 distinct CDR3 sequences, with approximately 61% observed a single time. The origin of this receptor is a human donor who had recovered from COVID-19. The chain links TRBV15 to TRBJ1-6; D remains ambiguous. The sample comprised CD4+ T cells from blood, cultured in vitro. This chain's CDR3 is CATSREQTRNSPLHF. In DNA, the CDR3 is TGTGCCACCAGCAGAGAACAAACCAGGAATTCACCCCTCCACTTT. The whole variable domain, filled in from reference TRBV15 and TRBJ1-6, reads DAMVIQNPRYQVTQFGKPVTLSCSQTLNHNVMYWYQQKSSQAPKLLFHYYDKDFNNEADTPDNFQSRRPNTSFCFLDIRSPGLGDTAMYLCATSREQTRNSPLHFGNGTRLTVT.